This entry features one TCR beta chain sequence. Following RNA extraction, reverse transcription yielded cDNA that acted as the sequencing template. Repertoires were generated with immunoSEQ multiplex PCR, while TCRdb's copy carries only in-frame clones and drops some. The sample shows about 140,000 clones, around 62% of them seen only once. The data stem from a study of CD8+ T cells in alopecia areata. This TCR was sampled from a human donor in good health. The sample comprised CD8+ T cells sorted from blood.

In nucleotides, the CDR3 is TGTGCCAGCAGCGTAGATTGGACAAGCGAGCAGTACTTC. As protein: CASSVDWTSEQYF. The chain carries TRBV9 and TRBJ2-7; perhaps TRBD1 as D (5 bases). The CDR3 contains 13 residues. The germline CDR1 and CDR2 sequences are SGDLS and YYNGEE. Trimming took 0 bases from V and 6 from J, leaving 10 bases between them.